The rows below give T cell receptor beta chains drawn from one sample of a study of vaccination effects on CD4 cells after COVID-19. The data were produced by immunoSEQ multiplex PCR, yet TCRdb's version contains in-frame clones alone and is incomplete. The data show tens of thousands of clones, about 69% seen once. Antigens of these TCRs are unknown. The sequencing used CD4+ T cells from PBMCs cultured without peptide, collected before COVID-19 vaccination. These receptors were taken from a human donor who had a prior SARS-CoV-2 infection. The CDR3 runs from the conserved cysteine through the conserved F or W. D genes are given only for firm matches. Expanded clones get a size class; other rows say once, few or many, or leave the size out.

V,size,D,J,DNA,CDR3
TRBV11-3,-,TRBD1,TRBJ1-3,TGTGCCAGCAGCTCGGACAGGGGGCGCGGAAACACCATATATTTT,CASSSDRGRGNTIYF
TRBV28,-,-,TRBJ1-5,TGTGCCAGCAGTTTATTGACGACCTCGGGAAATCAGCCCCAGCATTTT,CASSLLTTSGNQPQHF
TRBV19,-,TRBD2,TRBJ2-1,TGTGCCAGTACCTCACACGGGACTAGCGGGAGGGCGTATGAGCAGTTCTTC,CASTSHGTSGRAYEQFF
TRBV15,-,TRBD1,TRBJ1-1,TGTGCCACCAGCAGACCGGGACAGATGAACACTGAAGCTTTCTTT,CATSRPGQMNTEAFF
TRBV12-3/TRBV12-4,-,-,TRBJ2-5,TGTGCCAGCAGTTTTAGAGGTCAAGAGACCCAGTACTTC,CASSFRGQETQYF
TRBV6-4,-,-,TRBJ1-6,TGTGCCAGCAGTGACTCGACGAGGGGGACCATATTCTCGGGATCACCCCTCCACTTT,CASSDSTRGTIFSGSPLHF
TRBV7-2,-,-,TRBJ1-1,TGTGCCAGCAGCCCGAGAACAGTTGAAGCTTTCTTT,CASSPRTVEAFF
TRBV4-1,-,TRBD2,TRBJ2-7,TGCGCCAGCAGCCAAGCCGCGACTAGCGGGATCGAGCAGTACTTC,CASSQAATSGIEQYF
TRBV24-1,-,-,TRBJ1-5,TGTGCCACCAGTGATCGGGGCGGGGCCTTTAGCAATCAGCCCCAGCATTTT,CATSDRGGAFSNQPQHF
TRBV2,-,TRBD1,TRBJ1-6,TGTGCCAGCAGTGATTACCCGCCCTCACAGGGGTACTATAATTCACCCCTCCACTTT,CASSDYPPSQGYYNSPLHF
TRBV18,-,-,TRBJ1-2,TGTGCCAGCTCACCACCGTCCAGGGGCTATGGCTACACCTTC,CASSPPSRGYGYTF
TRBV18,-,-,TRBJ2-3,TGTGCCAGCTCCCGACTAATGTCGAGTATTTCCACAGATACGCAGTATTTT,CASSRLMSSISTDTQYF
TRBV6-5,-,TRBD1,TRBJ1-5,TGTGCCAGCAGTCCGGACAGGGGCAGCAATCAGCCCCAGCATTTT,CASSPDRGSNQPQHF
TRBV11-2,-,-,TRBJ2-5,TGTGCCAGCAGCTCGACAACAGGAAACAGGTTACAAGAGACCCAGTACTTC,CASSSTTGNRLQETQYF
TRBV5-4,-,TRBD2,TRBJ2-7,TGTGCCAGCAGCTTCAGCGGGAGGGTGGTTGAGCAGTACTTC,CASSFSGRVVEQYF
TRBV5-1,-,TRBD1,TRBJ1-3,TGCGCCAGCAGCCCCGACGAGGGGGCTCCTGGAAACACCATATATTTT,CASSPDEGAPGNTIYF
TRBV24-1,few,TRBD1,TRBJ1-2,TGTGCCACCAGTGACCCCGGACAGGGGGAAGGCTACACCTTC,CATSDPGQGEGYTF
TRBV24-1,-,-,TRBJ2-1,TGTGCCACCAGTGATTGGCGGGCGCCCTCCGGTGAGCAGTTCTTC,CATSDWRAPSGEQFF
TRBV3-1/TRBV3-2,-,-,TRBJ2-5,TGTGCCAGCAGAGCAAGATCAGTCGGGGGCGGTGAGACCCAGTACTTC,CASRARSVGGGETQYF
TRBV15,-,TRBD2,TRBJ2-5,TGTGCCACCAGCAGAGATTCTAGCGGGGGAGCCGAAGAGACCCAGTACTTC,CATSRDSSGGAEETQYF
TRBV7-6,-,-,TRBJ2-3,TGTGCCAGCAGCTTACATGGGACTGATAGCACAGATACGCAGTATTTT,CASSLHGTDSTDTQYF
TRBV6-6,-,TRBD2,TRBJ2-7,TGTGCCAGCACGGAGACTAGCGGGGTTTCAGGCTACGAGCAGTACTTC,CASTETSGVSGYEQYF
TRBV5-1,-,TRBD2,TRBJ2-7,TGCGCCAGCAGCGCCGGACTAGTTGCCGACGAGCAGTACTTC,CASSAGLVADEQYF
TRBV5-1,-,TRBD2,TRBJ2-1,TGCGCCAGCAGCTCGGGGGGAGGGCTCTCCTACAATGAGCAGTTCTTC,CASSSGGGLSYNEQFF
TRBV27,-,-,TRBJ1-2,TGTGCCAGCAGATTATCCGGGAGTTATGGCTACACCTTC,CASRLSGSYGYTF
TRBV7-2,once,-,TRBJ2-6,TGTGCCAGCAGCTTAGATGTTGGGGCCAACGTCCTGACTTTC,CASSLDVGANVLTF
TRBV2,-,-,TRBJ2-7,TGTGCCAGCAGTGATGGAGGACTGGGCTCAAAGTACTTC,CASSDGGLGSKYF
TRBV12-3/TRBV12-4,-,-,TRBJ1-6,TGTGCCAGCAGCCATAATTCACCCCTCCACTTT,CASSHNSPLHF
TRBV7-2,-,TRBD1,TRBJ1-4,TGTGCCAGCAGCTCACAGGGGCGGGATGAAAAACTGTTTTTT,CASSSQGRDEKLFF
TRBV2,once,TRBD1,TRBJ2-5,TGTGCCAGCCACAGGGGGCCGCAAGAGACCCAGTACTTC,CASHRGPQETQYF
TRBV10-3,-,TRBD1,TRBJ1-5,TGTGCCATCAGTGAGTCTAGGACAGGGGTCGACAATCAGCCCCAGCATTTT,CAISESRTGVDNQPQHF
TRBV30,-,-,TRBJ1-2,TGTGCCTGGAGTGCATCAGGGGTAGGTGGCTACACCTTC,CAWSASGVGGYTF
TRBV4-2,-,TRBD2,TRBJ2-1,TGTGCCAGCAGCCACCCTAGCGGGGATAAAAGCTCCTACAATGAGCAGTTCTTC,CASSHPSGDKSSYNEQFF
TRBV4-3,-,TRBD2,TRBJ2-1,TGCGCCAGCAGCCAAGGGGTCCCGGGGGGGCTATACAATGAGCAGTTCTTC,CASSQGVPGGLYNEQFF
TRBV7-2,-,-,TRBJ2-5,TGTGCCAGCAGCTTGGGGCTCTATAAAGAGACCCAGTACTTC,CASSLGLYKETQYF
TRBV7-6,-,TRBD2,TRBJ2-1,TGTGCCAGCAGCCAATTCCGGGGGGGAGGGCCCTCGAGTGAGCAGTTCTTC,CASSQFRGGGPSSEQFF
TRBV29-1,-,TRBD1,TRBJ2-7,TGCAGCGCCCAAGGACAGGGGTCACACGAGCAGTACTTC,CSAQGQGSHEQYF
TRBV7-8,once,TRBD1,TRBJ2-1,TGTGCCAGCAGAGACTGGACAGGAAAATCCTACAATGAGCAGTTCTTC,CASRDWTGKSYNEQFF
TRBV24-1,-,TRBD1,TRBJ2-3,TGTGCCACTTCTGATACCGGGACAGGGAGCAGCACAGATACGCAGTATTTT,CATSDTGTGSSTDTQYF
TRBV10-3,few,TRBD1,TRBJ1-1,TGTGCCATCAGCTCGACAGGGTTTAACACTGAAGCTTTCTTT,CAISSTGFNTEAFF
TRBV4-3,-,TRBD2,TRBJ2-2,TGCGCCAGCAGCCAGGCTAGCGGGGCCACCGGGGAGCTGTTTTTT,CASSQASGATGELFF
TRBV9,-,TRBD2,TRBJ2-1,TGTGCCAGCAGCCCTCACACTAGCGCCTCCTACAATGAGCAGTTCTTC,CASSPHTSASYNEQFF
TRBV7-9,-,TRBD2,TRBJ2-1,TGTGCCAGCAGCCCTTCGGCGGGGGTCTTAGGCAATGAGCAGTTCTTC,CASSPSAGVLGNEQFF
TRBV5-4,-,TRBD2,TRBJ2-7,TGTGCCAGCAGCCGTAGCGGGGGGCACTTAGAGCAGTACTTC,CASSRSGGHLEQYF